This TCR beta chain was identified during a study of identical twins (dated by TCRdb to 2016 to 2017). About the study as a whole: TCR alpha and beta repertoires from monozygotic twins, unrelated adults of various ages and cord blood were deep-sequenced to test whether fetal clonotypes persist. To rule out contamination, replicate twin experiments were performed at different times with different library preparation protocols.

Study-wide findings and limitations: Abundant cord blood beta clonotypes had fewer insertions, young adult naive repertoires showed a similar but weaker trend, and memory repertoires showed no such trend. Recombination models systematically underestimated out-of-frame TCR alpha sharing in monozygotic twins but agreed with sharing between unrelated individuals. The excess sharing between twins in beta out-of-frame sequences was weaker because fewer shared sequences reduced the signal-to-noise ratio. Conclusions relied on cross-sectional statistical analysis, since the same donors could not be followed over many years. Compared with coincidental sharing between unrelated individuals, out-of-frame TCR alpha sequences shared between twins showed an excess of sequences with low generation probability. Invariant T cells such as MAIT and iNKT could partly confound zero-insertion analyses, although diverse VJ usage argued against such confounding for most clonotypes.

Trimming costs V 2 bases and J 0 bases, and their ends lie 14 bases apart. Inclusive of the bounding cysteine and phenylalanine, the CDR3 is 17 residues long. Only CDR3 DNA remains: 51 bases, in frame from the first base. Reading the germline V gene (reference sequence) gives CDR1 SEHNR and CDR2 FQNEAQ. The library was obtained by 5' RACE. Sequencing was performed on an Illumina HiSeq 2000. A universal primer binding site was introduced by template switching, and a unique molecular identifier was present in the final cDNA, enabling accurate counting of TCR cDNA molecules. Specific primers in the conserved constant-segment region were used to synthesize first-strand cDNA for TCR alpha and beta chains. Each cDNA library was double barcoded, with a SMART-Mk sample barcode plus Illumina barcodes, to control for contamination. Two successive PCR steps introduced TruSeq adapter sequences along with Illumina sample barcodes. Sequencing of the TCR alpha and beta cDNA libraries was done on the Illumina HiSeq platform using custom primers. As for the original processing: MiGEC was used to process raw reads and extract unique molecular identifiers, and MiXCR was used to find CDR3 positions. Recombination models were inferred per individual with the repgenHMM and IGoR tools using an EM algorithm. The tcR package in R was used for shared clonotype analysis, with sharing normalized by the product of cloneset sizes. To study raw recombination without the effects of thymic and clonal selection, out-of-frame nonproductive sequences were analyzed. TCRdb trimmed public reads at Q25 via fastp, called clones via MiXCR and kept in-frame beta chains. A single entry per CDR3 protein holds the most common genes and DNA from its merged rows. Clone size and V and J calls follow TCRdb, not the original study. The sample includes about 530,000 distinct CDR3 sequences, with approximately 16% observed a single time. In total, the top ten clones hold 0.44% of the sample.

This clonotype was seen more than once but under ten times. No cognate antigen has been identified for it. Nothing much larger sits one base from this clone, and base qualities are not available. Every donor in the study was a healthy Caucasian. The twin cohort comprised three pairs of female monozygotic twins, all aged about 18 to 29 years. Positive isolation kits from Invitrogen were used to isolate CD4+ and CD8+ T cell populations. This sample also belongs to another study, concerning yellow fever vaccine responses in identical twins. The second source states: According to the authors, in identical twins the way T cells responded to vaccination appeared partly convergent and partly personalized. Focusing on identical twins, the study followed the T cell clones that responded to the vaccine, and did so with precision.

The chain links TRBV7-9 with TRBJ2-1; the D gene is perhaps TRBD2, from 6 matching bases. The sample comprised CD4+ T cells sorted from blood. The TCR sequence derives from a woman aged 18-29 years in good health. The DNA sequence is given as TGTGCCAGCAGCTTAACGGCGGGGCTCCACTCCTACAATGAGCAGTTCTTC. Its protein is CASSLTAGLHSYNEQFF.